These 26 T cell receptor beta chains were sequenced from one sample in a study of T cells in localized non-small cell lung cancer. Assay used: immunoSEQ multiplex PCR; TCRdb lists only in-frame clones, some missing. The sample lists tens of thousands of clones, roughly 90% seen once, with around 4% in the top ten. Material: peripheral blood, obtained before any cancer treatment. All receptors derive from a female donor over 55 with stage II squamous cell lung carcinoma.

This clone has a single count. This sequence joins TRBV5-5 and TRBJ1-1; D call uncertain. The CDR3 covers 14 residues. Germline lookup yields CDR1 SGHKS and CDR2 YYEKEE (reference sequence). Trimming pared 1 base from V and 4 bases from J, leaving 11 bases between. CDR3 amino acids: CASSLWWGVTEAFF. The DNA for the CDR3 is TGTGCCAGCAGCTTGTGGTGGGGAGTCACTGAAGCTTTCTTT. The full variable domain, with the rest looked up from reference TRBV5-5 and TRBJ1-1, is DAGVTQSPTHLIKTRGQQVTLRCSPISGHKSVSWYQQVLGQGPQFIFQYYEKEERGRGNFPDRFSARQFPNYSSELNVNALLLGDSALYLCASSLWWGVTEAFFGQGTRLTVV.

This sequence joins TRBV29-1 and TRBJ2-7, with 9 bases that match TRBD1. Trimming took 6 bases from V and 3 from J; bases not matched to a gene: 3. Per germline, CDR1 SQVTM and CDR2 ANQGSEA. This CDR3 is built from 12 residues. CDR3 residues: CSVTTGGYEQYF. CDR3 DNA sequence: TGCAGCGTCACGACAGGGGGCTACGAGCAGTACTTC.

The rearrangement uses TRBV12-2 and TRBJ1-1. TRBV12-2 is flagged as a pseudogene. This CDR3 has 13 residues. CDR3 DNA sequence: TGTGCAAGTCGCTTAGCGCGGAACACTGAAGCTTTCTTT. Amino acids: CASRLARNTEAFF.

The chain combines TRBV5-1 with TRBJ2-5; 11 bases fit TRBD2. In germline, CDR1 is SGHRS, CDR2 YFSETQ. J gave up 5 bases and V 4 bases, and 10 bases lay outside the gene matches. The CDR3 sequence is 16 residues long. CDR3 loop: CASSRNPLAGVETQYF. The CDR3 bases are TGCGCCAGCAGCCGGAACCCACTAGCGGGAGTTGAGACCCAGTACTTC.

This chain links TRBV6-5 with TRBJ2-7; D is tentatively TRBD1 or TRBD2 (5 bases each). Germline V CDR1 and CDR2: MNHEY, SVGAGI. V dropped 5 bases and J dropped 2 bases, with 16 bases sitting between them. The CDR3 covers 15 residues. CDR3 bases: TGTGCCAGCAGTGTCCGGGACGGAGGACCCTACGAGCAGTACTTC. This sequence encodes CASSVRDGGPYEQYF.

The rearrangement joins TRBV11-2 to TRBJ2-2; maybe TRBD1 (5 bases). V lost 4 bases and J 7 bases, leaving 10 bases between the germline ends. Germline V gene lookup returns CDR1 SGHAT and CDR2 FQNNGV. The CDR3 sequence is 13 residues long. CDR3 in amino acids: CASSYRGGGELFF. DNA of the CDR3: TGTGCCAGCAGCTATAGGGGTGGCGGGGAGCTGTTTTTT.

For the CDR3, the DNA is TGCGCCAGCAGCCGCCTAGCGACAGCCTCTGGAAACACCATATATTTT. The encoded protein is CASSRLATASGNTIYF. The J gene is TRBJ1-3, the V gene TRBV4-1, with a weak D call TRBD1 (5 bases). Germline CDR1 and CDR2: MGHRA and YSYEKL. V lost 4 bases to trimming and J lost 0 bases, with 13 bases between them. The CDR3 covers 16 residues.

The chain employs TRBV19 and TRBJ1-1, with unresolved D. Germline V gives CDR1 LNHDA, CDR2 SQIVND (reference sequence). This CDR3 region has 13 residues. The germline V and J ends were trimmed by 7 bases and 1 base, with 10 bases remaining between them. The CDR3 is CASTLTENTEAFF. Here the CDR3 DNA reads TGTGCCAGTACTCTGACGGAGAACACTGAAGCTTTCTTT.

This rearrangement joins TRBV6-6 to TRBJ1-2; TRBD1 might be the D (5 bases). The V end lost 5 bases, the J end lost 2 bases, and 9 bases lay between the germline ends. The germline V gene has CDR1 MNHNY and CDR2 SVGAGI (reference sequence). CDR3 length: 13 residues. This CDR3 is CASSQQANYGYTF. The CDR3 DNA reads TGTGCCAGCAGTCAACAGGCAAACTATGGCTACACCTTC.

The genes are TRBV7-9 and TRBJ1-2; 11 bases map to TRBD1. Germline trimming cut 5 bases from V and 7 bases from J; bases unmatched to any gene: 6. This CDR3 has 14 residues. Germline lookup yields CDR1 SEHNR and CDR2 FQNEAQ (reference sequence). CDR3 amino acids: CASSLGQGAVGYTF. Written as DNA, the CDR3 is TGTGCCAGCAGCCTAGGACAGGGGGCTGTTGGCTACACCTTC.

V usage is TRBV4-1 and J usage is TRBJ1-3, with no clear D. Germline CDR1 and CDR2: MGHRA and YSYEKL. The length of the CDR3 is 15 residues. V was cut by 2 bases and J by 2 bases, with 10 bases left in between. CDR3 sequence (DNA): TGCGCCAGCAGCCAACCTCGACAAGCTGGAAACACCATATATTTT. Amino acid sequence: CASSQPRQAGNTIYF.

Turning to this clone: The identical CDR3 is also encoded by other nucleotide sequences in the sample. This chain uses TRBV7-9 with TRBJ2-1, with TRBD2 matching over 8 bases. The CDR3 is 15 residues long. The ends lost 5 bases at V and 8 bases at J; junction bases unmatched: 11. Germline V lookup: CDR1 SEHNR, CDR2 FQNEAQ (reference sequence). The CDR3 region is CASSPAGGGNDEQFF. The CDR3 DNA sequence: TGTGCCAGCAGCCCCGCCGGGGGGGGGAATGATGAGCAGTTCTTC.

CDR3 in amino acids: CASSLLQGGYGYTF. The CDR3 bases are TGTGCCAGCAGTTTATTACAGGGAGGCTATGGCTACACCTTC. The chain is built from TRBV27 and TRBJ1-2; maybe TRBD1 (6 bases). CDR3 size: 14 residues. V was pared by 1 base and J by 4 bases, with 10 bases between. Germline V CDR1 and CDR2: MNHEY, SMNVEV (reference sequence).

The rearrangement joins TRBV14 to TRBJ1-1; D not resolved. In germline, CDR1 is SGHDN, CDR2 FVKESK. This CDR3 region has 14 residues. The V end was cut by 1 base, the J end by 11 bases, with 17 bases between. In DNA, the CDR3 is TGTGCCAGCAGCCAAGTCGTAGGTGGGTCTTCGGCTTTCTTT. It encodes CASSQVVGGSSAFF.

The V gene is TRBV10-3, the J gene TRBJ2-7, with 10 bases aligning to TRBD2. The J segment lost 6 bases and the V segment lost 6 bases, leaving 8 bases of the junction unmatched. This CDR3 comprises 14 residues. CDR1 is ENHRY and CDR2 is SYGVKD in the germline V gene. CDR3: CAIRPGLASPEQYF. Here the CDR3 DNA reads TGTGCCATCAGGCCGGGACTAGCGTCCCCCGAGCAGTACTTC.

The V and J genes are TRBV7-2 and TRBJ2-1; 12 bases fit TRBD2. V shed 4 bases, J shed 12 bases, and the junction held 7 bases outside the gene matches. Germline V gene lookup returns CDR1 SGHTA and CDR2 FQGNSA. The CDR3 length is 14 residues. In DNA, the CDR3 is TGTGCCAGCAGCTCTTCTAGCGGGGGGGCGTTGCAGTTCTTC. It codes for CASSSSSGGALQFF.

The J gene is TRBJ1-2, the V gene TRBV19; tentatively, D is TRBD1 (5 bases). Germline V CDR1 and CDR2: LNHDA, SQIVND (reference sequence). V lost 7 bases and J 5 bases, leaving 23 bases between the germline ends. CDR3 length equals 16 residues. The CDR3 region is CASIPKQGPDDYGYTF. As DNA, the CDR3 is TGTGCCAGTATTCCAAAGCAGGGTCCCGATGATTATGGCTACACCTTC.

The genes are TRBV7-3 and TRBJ1-6, with D possibly TRBD1 on 5 matching bases. Trimming cost V 3 bases and J 5 bases, with 20 bases left between them. The CDR3 extends over 18 amino acids. The germline V gene encodes CDR1 SGHTA and CDR2 FQGTGA. Here the CDR3 DNA reads TGTGCCAGCAGCTTCATCTCTCGGGGGGAGAAAAATAATTCACCCCTCCACTTT. Translated: CASSFISRGEKNNSPLHF.

J is TRBJ1-5 and V is TRBV7-9; D is uncertain. V was clipped by 1 base and J by 6 bases, with 7 bases between them. The CDR3 extends over 13 amino acids. The germline V gene has CDR1 SEHNR and CDR2 FQNEAQ (reference sequence). The CDR3 region is CASSLVVSQPQHF. CDR3 DNA sequence: TGTGCCAGCAGCTTAGTCGTTAGTCAGCCCCAGCATTTT.

The V gene is TRBV7-3, the J gene TRBJ2-1; 7 nucleotides line up with TRBD2. In germline, CDR1 is SGHTA, CDR2 FQGTGA. The V gene end was trimmed by 4 bases and the J gene end by 7 bases; junction bases not matched to a gene: 13. CDR3 size: 16 residues. CDR3 in amino acids: CASSSSGAHPGNEQFF. For the CDR3, the DNA is TGTGCCAGCAGCTCGAGCGGGGCTCACCCGGGGAATGAGCAGTTCTTC.

CDR3 amino acids: CASSEREGRLVGGAFF. CDR3 DNA sequence: TGTGCCAGCAGTGAAAGGGAGGGGCGATTGGTCGGAGGAGCTTTCTTT. The rearrangement joins TRBV6-1 to TRBJ1-1, with D possibly being TRBD1 (5 bases). From germline, CDR1 is MNHNS and CDR2 SASEGT. Trimming left V 2 bases short and J 10 bases short, with 23 bases between. The CDR3 spans 16 residues.

The chain is built from TRBV5-6 and TRBJ2-1, with 7 bases that match TRBD1. The trim removed 1 base at V and 5 bases at J, leaving 6 bases unmatched. Germline assignment: CDR1 SGHDT and CDR2 YYEEEE. There are 15 residues in the CDR3. The CDR3 bases are TGTGCCAGCAGCTTGCGAGGGGGCGCCAACAATGAGCAGTTCTTC. Translating gives CASSLRGGANNEQFF.

The chain recombines TRBV4-1 with TRBJ1-3; D is possibly TRBD1 (6 bases). Trimming stripped 4 bases from V and 0 bases from J, with 16 bases between. Germline CDR1 and CDR2: MGHRA and YSYEKL. This CDR3 is built from 17 residues. DNA of the CDR3: TGCGCCAGCAGCCTCGGGACATGGGAAGGCTCTGGAAACACCATATATTTT. Translation: CASSLGTWEGSGNTIYF.

The V call is TRBV6-8, the J call TRBJ2-1, with no clear D. The V gene lost 2 bases and the J gene lost 7 bases, with 9 bases spanning the gap. The germline V gene has CDR1 MNHGY and CDR2 SAAAGT. CDR3 length equals 13 residues. CDR3 residues: CASSYPPKNEQFF. CDR3 DNA: TGTGCCAGCAGTTACCCCCCCAAAAATGAGCAGTTCTTC.

The sample holds one count of this clone. This sequence joins TRBV18 and TRBJ1-2; TRBD1 matches at 11 bases. V dropped 2 bases and J dropped 0; count of bases not matched to a gene: 5. The germline V gene has CDR1 KGHSH and CDR2 LQKENI. The CDR3 spans 17 residues. The CDR3 reads CASSPDRDRGSNYGYTF. CDR3 in DNA: TGTGCCAGCTCACCAGACCGGGACAGGGGGTCTAACTATGGCTACACCTTC.

This chain uses TRBV30 with TRBJ1-2; TRBD1 matches 8 bases. Germline V CDR1 and CDR2: GTSNPN, SVGIG (reference sequence). The CDR3 is 15 amino acids. Losses at the gene ends were 3 bases for V and 2 bases for J; bases not matched to a gene: 8. CDR3 in amino acids: CAWRPQTGANYGYTF. The CDR3 DNA reads TGTGCCTGGAGGCCCCAGACAGGGGCCAACTATGGCTACACCTTC.